These T cell receptor beta chains were read from a single sample in a study of cytotoxic CD8 clonotypes in ibrutinib-treated CLL. Generated by immunoSEQ multiplex PCR, the TCRdb table keeps only in-frame clones and is missing some. The sample consists of nearly 300,000 clones, 76% of them appearing once. Sequenced here: PBMCs, sampled at disease progression, from a patient treated with ibrutinib. These TCRs come from a human donor with chronic lymphocytic leukemia. CDR3s include the opening cysteine and the closing phenylalanine or tryptophan. The D gene is left open where the match is weak. The size field is filled for only some rows; it gives once, few, many or a size class.

v_call	clone_size	d_call	j_call	cdr3_nt	cdr3_aa
TRBV7-2	NA	NA	TRBJ2-2	TGTGCCAGCGCGACGAACACCGGGGAGCTGTTTTTT	CASATNTGELFF
TRBV15	NA	NA	TRBJ1-3	TGTGCCACCAGCAGAGCGGCTGGAAACACCATATATTTT	CATSRAAGNTIYF
TRBV27	NA	TRBD1	TRBJ1-5	TGTGCCAGCAGTCCTACAGGGGTCATGGGCAATCAGCCCCAGCATTTT	CASSPTGVMGNQPQHF
TRBV18	NA	NA	TRBJ1-3	TGTGCCAGCTCACCGGGGGCTGGAAACACCATATATTTT	CASSPGAGNTIYF
TRBV9	NA	TRBD2	TRBJ2-3	TGTGCCAGCAGCGTAGACCTGGTGGGACTAGACCAGTATTTT	CASSVDLVGLDQYF
TRBV10-3	NA	TRBD1	TRBJ1-1	TGTGCCATCAGCGACGTGAGAGGACAGGGTTACACTGAAGCTTTCTTT	CAISDVRGQGYTEAFF
TRBV6-5	NA	NA	TRBJ1-2	TGTGCCAGCAGTTACTCGAATTTTGGGAATGGCTACACCTTC	CASSYSNFGNGYTF
TRBV6-1	NA	TRBD1	TRBJ2-4	TGTGCCAGCCTATGGACAGGATATAGCATTCAGTACTTC	CASLWTGYSIQYF
TRBV29-1	NA	NA	TRBJ2-5	TGCAGCGTTGAAGATCTGAGGGCTTGGGAGACCCAGTACTTC	CSVEDLRAWETQYF
TRBV6-6	NA	NA	TRBJ1-5	TGTGCCAGCAGTTACTTTGGGCAGAGCAATCAGCCCCAGCATTTT	CASSYFGQSNQPQHF
TRBV27	once	TRBD1	TRBJ2-5	TGTGCCAGCAGTTTCGACAGGGGCGAGACCCAGTACTTC	CASSFDRGETQYF
TRBV7-6	NA	TRBD1	TRBJ1-2	TGTGCCAGCTCGTGGGCAGGGGGGGACTATGGCTACACCTTC	CASSWAGGDYGYTF
TRBV6-1	NA	NA	TRBJ1-4	TGTGCCAGCAGTGTGACAGCGGATAATGAAAAACTGTTTTTT	CASSVTADNEKLFF
TRBV27	NA	NA	TRBJ2-1	TGTGCCAGCAGTTTAACTCTGGGCAATGAGCAGTTCTTC	CASSLTLGNEQFF
TRBV18	NA	NA	TRBJ2-7	TGTGCCAGCTCACCGGCCCGGGCAGGGGTAAAGAACGAGCAGTACTTC	CASSPARAGVKNEQYF
TRBV7-9	once	TRBD2	TRBJ2-7	TGTGCCAGCAGCTCACTTACTAGCGCTTACTCCTACGAGCAGTACTTC	CASSSLTSAYSYEQYF
TRBV4-1	NA	NA	TRBJ2-7	TGCGCCAGCAGCCAGCTATTAGCTCGCGAGCAGTACTTC	CASSQLLAREQYF
TRBV4-3	NA	NA	TRBJ1-4	TGCGCCAGCAGCCAAGACTTATGGCAGGTCTTGGGGGAAAAACTGTTTTTT	CASSQDLWQVLGEKLFF
TRBV4-2	NA	NA	TRBJ1-6	TGTGCCAGCAGCCAAGTAAACAGGGCGGTTGCGGATTCACCCCTCCACTTT	CASSQVNRAVADSPLHF
TRBV6-5	NA	TRBD2	TRBJ2-7	TGTGCCACCCGCCCTAGCGGGGCCCGTTCCGAGCAGTACTTC	CATRPSGARSEQYF
TRBV14	NA	NA	TRBJ1-5	TGTGCCAGCAGCCAAGAAGGGAATCAGCCCCAGCATTTT	CASSQEGNQPQHF
TRBV18	NA	TRBD1	TRBJ2-5	TGTGCCAGCTCACCAGGGGTAGGGACAGTCCAAGAGACCCAGTACTTC	CASSPGVGTVQETQYF
TRBV5-6	NA	NA	TRBJ2-5	TGTGCCAGCAGCCCCGTGGCAGGGTTTGAGACCCAGTACTTC	CASSPVAGFETQYF
TRBV5-6	NA	NA	TRBJ2-7	TGTGCCAGCAGCTTGCCGGGGGTGGTCTACGAGCAGTACTTC	CASSLPGVVYEQYF
TRBV5-6	NA	TRBD2	TRBJ2-2	TGTGCCAGCAGCGGCGAACTAGCGGGTGCCGGGGAGCTGTTTTTT	CASSGELAGAGELFF
TRBV29-1	NA	TRBD1	TRBJ2-7	TGCAGCGTCGCAGGACAGGGGTACGAGCAGTACTTC	CSVAGQGYEQYF
TRBV5-4	NA	NA	TRBJ1-6	TGTGCCAGCAGCTTACAACAGGGAACGGGTTCACCCCTCCACTTT	CASSLQQGTGSPLHF
TRBV27	NA	NA	TRBJ2-7	TGTGCCAGCAGCCTTTCGGCCCACAGGTATTCTTTAGGCGAGCAGTACTTC	CASSLSAHRYSLGEQYF
TRBV9	NA	TRBD1	TRBJ1-1	TGTGCCAGCAGCGTAGGGACCAGGGGGGTTACTGAAGCTTTCTTT	CASSVGTRGVTEAFF
TRBV7-2	NA	NA	TRBJ1-1	TGTGCCAGCAGCTTATTTGGGGGGAACACTGAAGCTTTCTTT	CASSLFGGNTEAFF
TRBV11-3	NA	NA	TRBJ2-2	TGTGCCAGCAGCTTAGTGCGGGGAACCGGGGAGCTGTTTTTT	CASSLVRGTGELFF
TRBV5-5	NA	TRBD2	TRBJ2-5	TGTGCCAGCAGCCCATGGACTAGTGGCGAGACCCAGTACTTC	CASSPWTSGETQYF
TRBV28	NA	NA	TRBJ1-2	TGTGCCAGCAGTTTTAAGGGCCCTAACTATGGCTACACCTTC	CASSFKGPNYGYTF
TRBV7-2	NA	NA	TRBJ2-5	TGTGCCAGCAGCTTAGAATGGGTGGAGACCCAGTACTTC	CASSLEWVETQYF
TRBV25-1	NA	NA	TRBJ1-2	TGTGCCAGCAGTGAAATAGGGGGAAGTGGCTACACCTTC	CASSEIGGSGYTF
TRBV21-1	NA	NA	TRBJ2-7	TGTGCCAGCAGCAAAGGGGACCGACTGGGGGAGCAGTACTTC	CASSKGDRLGEQYF
TRBV2	few	NA	TRBJ1-2	TGTGCCAGCCGGACAGATGCTAACTATGGCTACACCTTC	CASRTDANYGYTF
TRBV19	NA	TRBD2	TRBJ2-7	TGTGCCAGTAGTATCGCAACCCTCGGGACTAGCGGCACCTACGAGCAGTACTTC	CASSIATLGTSGTYEQYF
TRBV13	NA	TRBD1	TRBJ2-3	TGTGCCAGCACCCCGGACAGGGGGGACACAGATACGCAGTATTTT	CASTPDRGDTDTQYF
TRBV2	NA	NA	TRBJ2-7	TGTGCCAGCAGTGCTCTCTTGAGGGGCGGCGAGCAGTACTTC	CASSALLRGGEQYF
TRBV19	NA	NA	TRBJ2-4	TGTGCCAGTAGAGAACTAGCCAAAAACATTCAGTACTTC	CASRELAKNIQYF
TRBV28	once	TRBD2	TRBJ2-3	TGTGCCAGCAGTTTAACTAGCGGGGACACAGATACGCAGTATTTT	CASSLTSGDTDTQYF
TRBV5-6	NA	TRBD1	TRBJ2-2	TGTGCCAGCAGCTTGGGGGACAGGGACACCGGGGAGCTGTTTTTT	CASSLGDRDTGELFF
TRBV4-3	NA	TRBD2	TRBJ2-7	TGCGCCAGCAGCCAAGCTCTACTAGCGGGAGGGCCCCACGAGCAGTACTTC	CASSQALLAGGPHEQYF
TRBV7-9	NA	NA	TRBJ1-1	TGTGCCAGCAGCTTAGGACAGAACACTGAAGCTTTCTTT	CASSLGQNTEAFF
TRBV5-1	NA	TRBD2	TRBJ2-5	TGCGCCAGCAGCTTAGTTAGCGGGGTACTAGAGACCCAGTACTTC	CASSLVSGVLETQYF
TRBV10-3	few	TRBD1	TRBJ1-2	TGTGCCATCAGTGCACAGGGGGCGGACGGCTACACCTTC	CAISAQGADGYTF
TRBV5-1	NA	NA	TRBJ2-3	TGCGCCAGCAGCCCCCGGGACTATACGCAGTATTTT	CASSPRDYTQYF
TRBV5-6	NA	NA	TRBJ2-2	TGTGCCAGCAGCTTGACGTCGACGAACACCGGGGAGCTGTTTTTT	CASSLTSTNTGELFF
TRBV13	NA	TRBD1	TRBJ1-2	TGTGCCAGCAGCTTAGATGTATGGGACAGCAATAACTATGGCTACACCTTC	CASSLDVWDSNNYGYTF
TRBV5-1	once	TRBD1	TRBJ1-3	TGCGCCAGCAGCTGGGGACAGAGCTCTGGAAACACCATATATTTT	CASSWGQSSGNTIYF
TRBV28	NA	NA	TRBJ2-7	TGTGCCAGCAGCATTCTAGCTCGTCCCTACGAGCAGTACTTC	CASSILARPYEQYF
TRBV25-1	NA	TRBD1	TRBJ1-4	TGTGCCAGCAGTGATATCGGGACAGGGAGGGTGGAAAAGGAAAAACTGTTTTTT	CASSDIGTGRVEKEKLFF
TRBV7-2	NA	TRBD2	TRBJ2-3	TGTGCCAGCAGCCAGCTAGCGGGCCCTCGGCCAGATACGCAGTATTTT	CASSQLAGPRPDTQYF
TRBV7-3	NA	NA	TRBJ1-1	TGTGCCAGCAGCTTAACGGAAAGGGGTGAAGCTTTCTTT	CASSLTERGEAFF
TRBV7-8	NA	NA	TRBJ2-6	TGTGCCAGCAGCTTAAAGGACTTGCTATTGGCTGGGGCCAACGTCCTGACTTTC	CASSLKDLLLAGANVLTF
TRBV10-1	few	TRBD1	TRBJ1-1	TGCGCCATCAGGGGGACTGAAGCTTTCTTT	CAIRGTEAFF
TRBV10-2	once	TRBD1	TRBJ2-2	TGCGCCAGCAGGCGGACAGGGGGTTCGAACACCGGGGAGCTGTTTTTT	CASRRTGGSNTGELFF